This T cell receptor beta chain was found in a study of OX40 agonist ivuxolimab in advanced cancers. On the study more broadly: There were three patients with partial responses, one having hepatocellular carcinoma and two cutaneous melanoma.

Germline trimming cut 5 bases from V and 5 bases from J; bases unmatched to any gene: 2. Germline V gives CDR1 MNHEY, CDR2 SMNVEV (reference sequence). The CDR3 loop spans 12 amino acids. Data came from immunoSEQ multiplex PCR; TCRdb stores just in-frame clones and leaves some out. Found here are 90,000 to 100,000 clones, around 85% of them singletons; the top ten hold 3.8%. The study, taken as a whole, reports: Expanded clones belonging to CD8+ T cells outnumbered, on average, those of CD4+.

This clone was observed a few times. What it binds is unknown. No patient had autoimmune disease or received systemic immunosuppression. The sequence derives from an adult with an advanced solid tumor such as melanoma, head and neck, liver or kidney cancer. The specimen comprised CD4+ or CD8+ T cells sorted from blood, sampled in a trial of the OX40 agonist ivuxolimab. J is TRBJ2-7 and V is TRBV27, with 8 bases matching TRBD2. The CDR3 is CASSPTSDEQYF. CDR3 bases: TGTGCCAGCAGTCCGACTAGCGACGAGCAGTACTTC.